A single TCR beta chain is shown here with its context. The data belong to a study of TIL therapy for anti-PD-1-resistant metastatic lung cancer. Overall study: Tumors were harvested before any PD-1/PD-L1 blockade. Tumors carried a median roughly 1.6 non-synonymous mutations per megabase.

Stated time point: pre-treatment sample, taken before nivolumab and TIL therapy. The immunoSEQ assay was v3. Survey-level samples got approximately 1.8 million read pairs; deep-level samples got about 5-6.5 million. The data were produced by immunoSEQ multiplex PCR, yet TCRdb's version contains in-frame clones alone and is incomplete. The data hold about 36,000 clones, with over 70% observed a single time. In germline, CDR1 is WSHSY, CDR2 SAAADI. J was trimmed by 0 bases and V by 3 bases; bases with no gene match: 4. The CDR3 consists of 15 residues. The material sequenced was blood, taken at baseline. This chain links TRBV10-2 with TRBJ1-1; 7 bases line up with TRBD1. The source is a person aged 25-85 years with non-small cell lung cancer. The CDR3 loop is CASSDRDRMNTEAFF. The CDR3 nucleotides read TGCGCCAGCAGTGACCGGGACAGAATGAACACTGAAGCTTTCTTT.